These 21 T cell receptor beta chains were sequenced from one sample in a study of T cells in Graves' hyperthyroidism and ophthalmopathy (dated by TCRdb to the late 2010s). Library preparation employed multiplex PCR. The instrument was an Illumina HiSeq 2000. The TCR beta CDR3 regions were amplified from RNA transcripts. A first-round RT-PCR of the TCR CDR3 used the HTBI primer set with the Qiagen OneStep RT-PCR kit. TCRdb itself trimmed the public reads at Q25 with fastp, ran MiXCR and retained productive beta chains. Here each entry gathers all rows of one CDR3 protein and keeps the most common genes and DNA. The sample table shows hundreds of thousands of distinct CDR3 sequences, and just over 35% are seen once. The ten largest clones take up more than 25% of the sample. Sequenced sample: blood. These receptor sequences come from a woman aged 40 to 50 with Graves' hyperthyroidism.

This clonotype was detected ten times or more. The chain combines TRBV29-1 with TRBJ1-2, with 7 bases fitting TRBD1. This CDR3 is built from 14 residues. Germline values: CDR1 SQVTM, CDR2 ANQGSEA. The V segment lost 0 bases and the J segment 6 bases; nucleotides outside the gene matches: 7. DNA for the CDR3: TGCAGCGTTGAAGATTTCTCCGGACAGGATGGCTACACCTTC. It specifies CSVEDFSGQDGYTF.

The rearrangement uses TRBV7-9 and TRBJ1-5; 7 nucleotides agree with TRBD1. CDR1 and CDR2 from the germline V gene are SEHNR and FQNEAQ (reference sequence). J lost 3 bases, V lost 5 bases, and 10 bases had no gene match. CDR3 length equals 16 residues. CDR3: CASSGPGGGVNQPQHF. The CDR3 DNA is TGTGCCAGCAGCGGGCCAGGGGGGGGAGTCAATCAGCCCCAGCATTTT. Using reference TRBV7-9 and TRBJ1-5 for the parts outside the CDR3, the full variable domain is DTGVSQNPRHKITKRGQNVTFRCDPISEHNRLYWYRQTLGQGPEFLTYFQNEAQLEKSRLLSDRFSAERPKGSFSTLEIQRTEQGDSAMYLCASSGPGGGVNQPQHFGDGTRLSIL.

J is TRBJ2-5 and V is TRBV2, with 13 bases aligning to TRBD2. The length of the CDR3 is 18 residues. V lost 2 bases to trimming and J lost 8 bases; unmatched junction nucleotides: 14. Germline V gene sequence: CDR1 SNHLY, CDR2 FYNNEI. CDR3 sequence (DNA): TGTGCCAGCAGTGAAACAAACGGGAGGACTAGCGGGAGAGCCACCCAGTACTTC. Translated, it gives CASSETNGRTSGRATQYF.

The chain joins TRBV28 to TRBJ2-5; D not certain. The CDR3 has 16 residues. The V gene's germline CDR1 is MDHEN and CDR2 SYDVKM. Deletions cut 2 bases from V and 0 bases from J, with 13 bases between. The CDR3 is CASSLAALWYQETQYF. The CDR3 DNA reads TGTGCCAGCAGTTTAGCGGCACTTTGGTACCAAGAGACCCAGTACTTC.

In the case of this clonotype: At one of its ends the junction is not consistent with the germline gene, which may arise from a read error. The chain links TRBV10-2 to TRBJ1-6; the D is unclear. Germline assignment: CDR1 WSHSY and CDR2 SAAADI. This CDR3 is 14 amino acids long. This chain's CDR3 is CASSHGQVGSPLHF. The CDR3 DNA reads as TGTGCCAGCAGCCACGGGCAGGTCGGATCACCCCTCCACTTT.

The chain carries TRBV12-3 or TRBV12-4 and TRBJ1-5; D gene uncertain. The CDR3 loop spans 15 amino acids. The ends were cut back, 5 bases at V and 4 bases at J, with 15 bases in the middle. CDR3 coding DNA: TGTGCCAGCAGTCCACGCCTGGACCGAAATCAGCCCCAGCATTTT. Protein product: CASSPRLDRNQPQHF.

The genes are TRBV10-3 and TRBJ1-1; no firm D call. Trimming pared 5 bases from V and 3 bases from J, leaving 13 bases between. CDR3 length: 14 residues. Germline-derived CDR1 and CDR2 are ENHRY and SYGVKD. The chain's CDR3 is CAISLLGKDTEAFF. CDR3 nucleotides: TGTGCCATCAGTTTATTGGGGAAGGACACTGAAGCTTTCTTT.

This clonotype appeared a few times. The V and J genes are TRBV19 and TRBJ2-2; D is ambiguous. The V gene lost 9 bases and the J gene lost 5 bases, with 13 bases spanning the gap. The germline V gene has CDR1 LNHDA and CDR2 SQIVND (reference sequence). The CDR3 length is 13 residues. CDR3 in DNA: TGTGCCAGCCGGAAACAGTTTACCGGGGAGCTGTTTTTT. Translating it yields CASRKQFTGELFF. Full variable domain (rest looked up from reference TRBV19 and TRBJ2-2): DGGITQSPKYLFRKEGQNVTLSCEQNLNHDAMYWYRQDPGQGLRLIYYSQIVNDFQKGDIAEGYSVSREKKESFPLTVTSAQKNPTAFYLCASRKQFTGELFFGEGSRLTVL.

A remark on this clonotype: At one end, the junction sequence differs from germline, possibly due to a read error. V gene TRBV10-2 combines with J gene TRBJ1-1; a possible D gene is TRBD1 (5 bases). This CDR3 spans 17 amino acids. The germline gives CDR1 WSHSY, CDR2 SAAADI. CDR3 in amino acids: CASKITGPLLMNTEAFF. CDR3 nucleotide sequence: TGTGCCAGCAAGATAACAGGTCCGCTCCTTATGAACACTGAAGCTTTCTTT.

This clonotype was seen many times. CDR3 DNA sequence: TGTGCCATCAGTGACGGGGTGGACTACACTGAAGCTTTCTTT. This translates into CAISDGVDYTEAFF. J is TRBJ1-1 and V is TRBV10-3; D is unresolved. Germline lookup yields CDR1 ENHRY and CDR2 SYGVKD. This CDR3 has 14 amino acids. V lost 3 bases and J 3 bases, leaving 11 bases between the germline ends.

This clonotype was detected many times. The chain couples TRBV20-1 to TRBJ1-2; TRBD1 is a possible D gene (6 bases). Germline CDR1 reads DFQATT; CDR2 reads SNEGSKA (reference sequence). The CDR3 extends over 14 amino acids. The ends were cut back, 0 bases at V and 3 bases at J, with 11 bases in the middle. The CDR3 DNA follows: TGCAGTGCTAGAGAGGGGACAAGAGACTATGGCTACACCTTC. Amino acid sequence: CSAREGTRDYGYTF.

The chain is built from TRBV5-1 and TRBJ2-7; D may be TRBD1 (6 bases). Looked up from germline, CDR1 is SGHRS and CDR2 is YFSETQ. Trimming left V 3 bases short and J 0 bases short, with 13 bases between. There are 15 residues in the CDR3. The CDR3 loop reads CASSSQGSHSYEQYF. In DNA, the CDR3 is TGCGCCAGCAGCTCGCAGGGGAGCCACTCCTACGAGCAGTACTTC. The variable domain in full, with the rest retrieved from reference TRBV5-1 and TRBJ2-7, is KAGVTQTPRYLIKTRGQQVTLSCSPISGHRSVSWYQQTPGQGLQFLFEYFSETQRNKGNFPGRFSGRQFSNSRSEMNVSTLELGDSALYLCASSSQGSHSYEQYFGPGTRLTVT.

This clonotype has a handful of counts. The chain couples TRBV29-1 to TRBJ1-2; TRBD1 matches 10 bases. CDR1 and CDR2 (germline): SQVTM, ANQGSEA. The CDR3 runs 17 residues. The V gene end was trimmed by 3 bases and the J gene end by 1 base; junction bases not matched to a gene: 11. The CDR3 DNA is TGCAGCGTTGACGACGGGACAGGGGCATCCCTTAACTATGGCTACACCTTC. The encoded protein is CSVDDGTGASLNYGYTF.

The chain combines TRBV4-1 with TRBJ1-2; the match to TRBD1 covers 7 bases. The trim removed 4 bases at V and 5 bases at J, leaving 4 bases unmatched. CDR1 is MGHRA, CDR2 YSYEKL, per germline. This CDR3 region has 13 residues. The CDR3 is CASSPTGRYGYTF. The DNA for the CDR3 is TGCGCCAGCAGCCCGACAGGGCGGTATGGCTACACCTTC.

The chain links TRBV20-1 to TRBJ2-7, with D possibly being TRBD1 (6 bases). Germline V gene data show CDR1 as DFQATT and CDR2 as SNEGSKA (reference sequence). This CDR3 region has 13 residues. Trimming cost V 1 base and J 7 bases, with 14 bases left between them. CDR3 region: CSARGFPRGEQYF. CDR3 coding DNA: TGCAGTGCTAGAGGCTTCCCGAGGGGGGAGCAGTACTTC.

This rearrangement joins TRBV7-9 to TRBJ2-3; 8 bases agree with TRBD2. This CDR3 contains 14 residues. V was clipped by 5 bases and J by 4 bases; unmatched bases: 5. Germline V gene data show CDR1 as SEHNR and CDR2 as FQNEAQ (reference sequence). CDR3 protein: CASSPAGGADTQYF. CDR3 nucleotide sequence: TGTGCCAGCAGCCCCGCCGGGGGGGCAGATACGCAGTATTTT. Filled out from reference TRBV7-9 and TRBJ2-3, the complete variable domain reads DTGVSQNPRHKITKRGQNVTFRCDPISEHNRLYWYRQTLGQGPEFLTYFQNEAQLEKSRLLSDRFSAERPKGSFSTLEIQRTEQGDSAMYLCASSPAGGADTQYFGPGTRLTVL.

A few counts support this clonotype. J is TRBJ1-1 and V is TRBV7-9; D gene uncertain. The CDR3 contains 15 residues. The ends were cut back, 5 bases at V and 3 bases at J, with 16 bases in the middle. Germline V gene lookup returns CDR1 SEHNR and CDR2 FQNEAQ (reference sequence). This CDR3 is CASSPGRVAYTEAFF. In DNA, the CDR3 is TGTGCCAGCAGCCCTGGGAGGGTAGCGTACACTGAAGCTTTCTTT.

The chain employs TRBV28 and TRBJ1-2; a weak D match, TRBD1 (5 bases). The CDR3 length is 13 residues. Germline V gene lookup returns CDR1 MDHEN and CDR2 SYDVKM. Trimming took 5 bases from V and 12 from J, leaving 19 bases between them. The CDR3 sequence: CASSPQGLLTDTF. In nucleotides, the CDR3 is TGTGCCAGCAGTCCCCAGGGACTACTTACCGACACCTTC.

In its sample, this clonotype was seen many times. The V and J genes are TRBV29-1 and TRBJ2-7; perhaps TRBD2 as D (5 bases). From germline, CDR1 is SQVTM and CDR2 ANQGSEA. CDR3 size: 13 residues. Trimming removed 4 bases at V and 6 bases at J, with 16 bases between. CDR3 protein: CSVVNRADGEQYF. The CDR3 bases are TGCAGCGTTGTGAACCGAGCGGATGGCGAGCAGTACTTC.

The genes are TRBV5-1 and TRBJ1-1; 11 bases align to TRBD1. This CDR3 is built from 14 residues. Unmatched junction bases numbered 4, after V lost 4 bases and J lost 5 bases. Germline loops: CDR1 SGHRS, CDR2 YFSETQ. The CDR3 region is CASSGQGAGTEAFF. The CDR3 bases are TGCGCCAGCAGCGGACAGGGGGCTGGGACTGAAGCTTTCTTT.

This clonotype was seen more than once but under ten times. The chain uses TRBV7-2 and TRBJ1-2, with 9 bases lining up with TRBD1. CDR1 and CDR2 from the germline V gene are SGHTA and FQGNSA. The CDR3 is made up of 17 amino acids. With 3 bases clipped from V and 7 bases from J, the junction kept 15 bases outside the gene matches. The CDR3 loop reads CASSLGQGGLGSRGYTF. In DNA, the CDR3 is TGTGCCAGCAGCTTGGGACAGGGAGGTTTAGGGAGTCGTGGCTACACCTTC.